A selection of T cell receptor beta chains follows, all from one sample in a study of shared clonotypes between healthy human individuals. The protocol was immunoSEQ multiplex PCR, while the TCRdb copy is restricted to in-frame clones and leaves out a portion. Here the sample spans some 1.4 million clones, about 96% being singletons. Sequencing input: naive CD4+ T cells sorted from blood. The receptor set was obtained from a man aged 30-40 years in good health. Each CDR3 is given with its conserved first and last residue. D genes are given only for firm matches. Clone size appears in some rows only: once, few, many, or a class for an expanded clone.

TRBD2 TRBJ2-3 TRBV19 NA TGTGCCAGTAAGATCGCGGGAGCAGATACGCAGTATTTT CASKIAGADTQYF
NA TRBJ1-5 TRBV6-6 NA TGTGCCAGCAGTAAGCGAATAGAGCAGCCCCAGCATTTT CASSKRIEQPQHF
NA TRBJ2-3 TRBV7-9 NA TGTGCCAGCAGCTTAGCGGGGTCGACAGATACGCAGTATTTT CASSLAGSTDTQYF
TRBD2 TRBJ2-2 TRBV19 NA TGTGCCAGTAGTATAGCCGCGGGAGGTGGAACCGGGGAGCTGTTTTTT CASSIAAGGGTGELFF
NA TRBJ2-7 TRBV7-9 NA TGTGCCAGCAGCTGGACTTCAGGCTACGAGCAGTACTTC CASSWTSGYEQYF
NA TRBJ2-1 TRBV28 NA TGTGCCAGCAGTTTACTACAGGGCCGACTTTGGGATGAGCAGTTCTTC CASSLLQGRLWDEQFF
NA TRBJ2-1 TRBV2 NA TGTGCCAGCAGTGAAGCGGGAGTAGGCTACAATGAGCAGTTCTTC CASSEAGVGYNEQFF
NA TRBJ1-2 TRBV29-1 NA TGCAGCGGCAGGACACCGCCTTATGGCTACACCTTC CSGRTPPYGYTF
TRBD1 TRBJ1-2 TRBV18 NA TGTGCCAGCTCAACCGGACAGGGCGTCTATGGCTACACCTTC CASSTGQGVYGYTF
NA TRBJ2-7 TRBV4-3 NA TGCGCCAGCAGTAGCGAACCCCGCCAGGGCTACGAGCAGTACTTC CASSSEPRQGYEQYF
NA TRBJ1-1 TRBV6-5 NA TGTGCCAGCAGTTATGGGCCCCAAGGCTCTGAAGCTTTCTTT CASSYGPQGSEAFF
TRBD2 TRBJ2-3 TRBV4-1 once TGCGCCAGTCGAATGGGACTAGCGGGCACAGATACGCAGTATTTT CASRMGLAGTDTQYF
TRBD2 TRBJ2-7 TRBV5-6 NA TGTGCCAGCAGCCCTAGCGGGAGAGCTCCCTCCCCATTCTACGAGCAGTACTTC CASSPSGRAPSPFYEQYF
TRBD2 TRBJ2-2 TRBV28 NA TGTGCCAGCAGTTTTTTAGCGGGAGGGAACACCGGGGAGCTGTTTTTT CASSFLAGGNTGELFF
TRBD1 TRBJ2-1 TRBV6-5 NA TGTGCCAGCAGTCGGACAGGGGGCTCCTACAATGAGCAGTTCTTC CASSRTGGSYNEQFF
NA TRBJ1-1 TRBV21-1 NA TGTGCCAGCAGCAAAGACAAGCCAATGAAGGGGAACACTGAGGCTTTCTTT CASSKDKPMKGNTEAFF
NA TRBJ2-7 TRBV2 NA TGTGCCAGCAGTGAGCAGGGATTGTTCTACGAGCAGTACTTC CASSEQGLFYEQYF
NA TRBJ1-5 TRBV28 NA TGTGCCAGCAGTTTAAGGCTTCGGCTAGATCAGCCCCAGCATTTT CASSLRLRLDQPQHF
NA TRBJ2-1 TRBV10-3 NA TGTGCCATCAGTGAACACTCGAGCTCCTACAATGAGCAGTTCTTC CAISEHSSSYNEQFF
NA TRBJ2-1 TRBV7-2 NA TGTGCCAGCAGCCACGCCCGTGATGAGCAGTTCTTC CASSHARDEQFF
NA TRBJ1-2 TRBV7-2 few TGTGCCAGCAGCTTAAGCTTAGCCTCCGGGCCGATCTATGGCTACACCTTC CASSLSLASGPIYGYTF
TRBD1 TRBJ1-1 TRBV7-2 NA TGTGCCAGCGGGACAGGAACGTACACTGAAGCTTTCTTT CASGTGTYTEAFF
NA TRBJ1-5 TRBV10-3 NA TGTGCCACGCGGGGATGGGGGGATTATAGCAATCAGCCCCAGCATTTT CATRGWGDYSNQPQHF
NA TRBJ1-1 TRBV5-4 NA TGTGCCAGCAGCTTGGGAGGGTCGGACACTGAAGCTTTCTTT CASSLGGSDTEAFF
NA TRBJ2-3 TRBV18 NA TGTGCCAGCTCACCAACAGGGGATACGCAGTATTTT CASSPTGDTQYF
NA TRBJ2-5 TRBV5-1 NA TGCGCCAGCAGCTTGGAAATAGGGGCAACCCAGTACTTC CASSLEIGATQYF
NA TRBJ1-5 TRBV7-8 NA TGTGCCAGCAGCCCCCGGGGTTTTCGCCTTGGGGTGAATCAGCCCCAGCATTTT CASSPRGFRLGVNQPQHF
TRBD1 TRBJ2-1 TRBV2 once TGTGCCAGCACCCGGGACAGGGGGCGACCCTTGCCGTTCTTC CASTRDRGRPLPFF
NA TRBJ2-7 TRBV28 NA TGTGCCAGCAGTTTCGTACAGGGCTACGAGCAGTACTTC CASSFVQGYEQYF
TRBD1 TRBJ2-6 TRBV2 once TGTGCCAGCAGTAGACAGGGGGCTCAGCTCCTTAACTCTGGGGCCAACGTCCTGACTTTC CASSRQGAQLLNSGANVLTF
NA TRBJ2-2 TRBV25-1 NA TGTGCCAGCAGTGGGATGAGTGTAACCGGGGAGCTGTTTTTT CASSGMSVTGELFF
TRBD2 TRBJ2-3 TRBV2 NA TGTGCCAGCCACACTACTAGCGGGAGATTCACAGATACGCAGTATTTT CASHTTSGRFTDTQYF
NA TRBJ2-5 TRBV5-1 NA TGCGCCAGCAGCTTTGGGGGACAAGAAGAGACCCAGTACTTC CASSFGGQEETQYF
NA TRBJ2-2 TRBV6-5 NA TGTGCCAGCAGAATAGCGGTCACGAACACCGGGGAGCTGTTTTTT CASRIAVTNTGELFF
NA TRBJ1-2 TRBV19 NA TGTGCCAGTAGTGAGACAGACTATGGCTACACCTTC CASSETDYGYTF
TRBD1 TRBJ1-4 TRBV5-1 once TGCGCCAGCAGCTCGGGACAGACTAATGAAAAACTGTTTTTT CASSSGQTNEKLFF
NA TRBJ1-5 TRBV10-3 few TGTGCCATCAGTGAGACAGGGAGCAATCAGCCCCAGCATTTT CAISETGSNQPQHF
NA TRBJ2-3 TRBV11-3 once TGTGCCAGCAGCGAAGGTAGCTATACGCAGTATTTT CASSEGSYTQYF
TRBD1 TRBJ1-2 TRBV10-3 NA TGTGCCATCTCTTGGACAGGGTTTGGGGGCTACACCTTC CAISWTGFGGYTF
NA TRBJ2-7 TRBV20-1 once TGCAGTGCTAGAGCTAACTACGAGCAGTACTTC CSARANYEQYF
NA TRBJ2-7 TRBV11-2 NA TGTGCCAGCAGACTCGTCTACGAGCAGTACTTC CASRLVYEQYF
TRBD1 TRBJ2-2 TRBV5-4 NA TGTGCCAGCAGCCCCGGCAGGGGGCTGAACACCGGGGAGCTGTTTTTT CASSPGRGLNTGELFF
TRBD1 TRBJ1-1 TRBV7-2 NA TGTGCCAGCAGCTTTTATGTCGGGACAGGGAAGAATAGTGAAGCTTTCTTT CASSFYVGTGKNSEAFF
TRBD2 TRBJ2-1 TRBV19 NA TGTGCCAGTAGTATATTAGCGGGAGGGCCATTTCGCTACAATGAGCAGTTCTTC CASSILAGGPFRYNEQFF
NA TRBJ2-5 TRBV27 once TGTGCCAGCAGTCGGGGAGGGGGCATGTATGAGACCCAGTACTTC CASSRGGGMYETQYF
NA TRBJ2-5 TRBV6-1 NA TGTGCCAGCAGTGAATGGACAGCTCAAGAGACCCAGTACTTC CASSEWTAQETQYF
NA TRBJ2-1 TRBV27 NA TGTGCCAGCAAATCATCCTTCTACAATGAGCAGTTCTTC CASKSSFYNEQFF
NA TRBJ2-7 TRBV5-1 NA TGCGCCAGCAGCTTGTCGCGGGGCCTCTACGAGCAGTACTTC CASSLSRGLYEQYF
NA TRBJ1-2 TRBV28 NA TGTGCCAGCAGCCCCCAGACAGATAACTATGGCTACACCTTC CASSPQTDNYGYTF
NA TRBJ2-5 TRBV5-1 NA TGCGCCAGCAGGGGACAAGAGACCCAGTACTTC CASRGQETQYF
NA TRBJ1-5 TRBV28 NA TGTGCCAGCAGCTATTCGGGCGTAGGCAATCAGCCCCAGCATTTT CASSYSGVGNQPQHF
NA TRBJ2-5 TRBV11-2 once TGTGCCAGCAGCTTAGCGGAGACCCAGTACTTC CASSLAETQYF
TRBD2 TRBJ2-7 TRBV29-1 NA TGCAGCGTTTCTCCTACTAGCGGGAGTTACGAGCAGTACTTC CSVSPTSGSYEQYF
NA TRBJ1-1 TRBV5-6 NA TGTGCCAGCAGCTTACCGATGAACACTGAAGCTTTCTTT CASSLPMNTEAFF